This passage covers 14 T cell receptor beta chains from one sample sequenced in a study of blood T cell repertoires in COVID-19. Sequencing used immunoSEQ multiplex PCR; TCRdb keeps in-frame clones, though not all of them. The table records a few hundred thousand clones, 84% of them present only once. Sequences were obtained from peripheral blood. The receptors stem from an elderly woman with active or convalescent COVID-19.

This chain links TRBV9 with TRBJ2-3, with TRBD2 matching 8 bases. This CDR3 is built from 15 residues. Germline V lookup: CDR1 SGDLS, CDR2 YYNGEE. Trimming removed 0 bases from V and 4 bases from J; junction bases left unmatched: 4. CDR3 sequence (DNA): TGTGCCAGCAGCGTAGGCGGGAGGACCCCAGATACGCAGTATTTT. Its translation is CASSVGGRTPDTQYF. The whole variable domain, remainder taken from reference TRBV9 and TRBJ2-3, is DSGVTQTPKHLITATGQRVTLRCSPRSGDLSVYWYQQSLDQGLQFLIQYYNGEERAKGNILERFSAQQFPDLHSELNLSSLELGDSALYFCASSVGGRTPDTQYFGPGTRLTVL.

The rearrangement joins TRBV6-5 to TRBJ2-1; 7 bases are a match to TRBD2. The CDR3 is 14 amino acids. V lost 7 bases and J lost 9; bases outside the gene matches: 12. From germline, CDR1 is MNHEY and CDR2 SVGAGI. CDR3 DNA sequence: TGTGCCAGCATTCTTGGGGGAGGGCCAAGTGAGCAGTTCTTC. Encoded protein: CASILGGGPSEQFF.

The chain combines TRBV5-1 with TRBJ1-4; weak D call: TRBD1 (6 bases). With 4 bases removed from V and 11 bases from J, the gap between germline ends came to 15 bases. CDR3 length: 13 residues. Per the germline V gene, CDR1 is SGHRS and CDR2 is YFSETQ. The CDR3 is CASSIDSGAKLFF. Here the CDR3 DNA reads TGCGCCAGCAGCATCGATTCAGGGGCGAAACTGTTTTTT.

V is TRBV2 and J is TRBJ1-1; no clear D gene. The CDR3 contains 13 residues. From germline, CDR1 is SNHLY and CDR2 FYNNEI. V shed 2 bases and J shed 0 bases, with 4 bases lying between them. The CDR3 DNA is TGTGCCAGCAGTGAACAGTTGAACACTGAAGCTTTCTTT. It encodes CASSEQLNTEAFF.

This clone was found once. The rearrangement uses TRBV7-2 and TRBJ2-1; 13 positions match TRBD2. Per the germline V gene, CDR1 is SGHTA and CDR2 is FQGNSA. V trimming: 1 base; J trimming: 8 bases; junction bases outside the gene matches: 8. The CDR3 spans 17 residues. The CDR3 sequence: CASSLGRTSGGYDEQFF. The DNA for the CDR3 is TGTGCCAGCAGCTTAGGACGGACTAGCGGGGGTTATGATGAGCAGTTCTTC.

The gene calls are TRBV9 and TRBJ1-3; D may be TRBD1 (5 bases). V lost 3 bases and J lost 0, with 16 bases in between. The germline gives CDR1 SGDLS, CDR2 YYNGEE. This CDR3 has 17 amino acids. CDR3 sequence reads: CASSGLGHSLSGNTIYF. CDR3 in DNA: TGTGCCAGCAGCGGCTTGGGGCACTCCCTCTCTGGAAACACCATATATTTT.

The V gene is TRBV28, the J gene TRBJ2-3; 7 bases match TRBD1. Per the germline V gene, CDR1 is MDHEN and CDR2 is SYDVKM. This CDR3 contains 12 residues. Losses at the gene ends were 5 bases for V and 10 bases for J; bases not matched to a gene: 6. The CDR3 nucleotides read TGTGCCAGCAGTCCGACAGGGCGGCCGCAGTATTTT. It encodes CASSPTGRPQYF.

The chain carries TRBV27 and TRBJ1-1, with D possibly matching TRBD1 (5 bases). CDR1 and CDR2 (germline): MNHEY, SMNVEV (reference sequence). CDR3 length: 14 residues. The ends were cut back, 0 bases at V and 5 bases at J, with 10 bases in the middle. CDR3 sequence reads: CASSLSQGNTEAFF. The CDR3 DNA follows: TGTGCCAGCAGTTTATCCCAGGGTAATACTGAAGCTTTCTTT.

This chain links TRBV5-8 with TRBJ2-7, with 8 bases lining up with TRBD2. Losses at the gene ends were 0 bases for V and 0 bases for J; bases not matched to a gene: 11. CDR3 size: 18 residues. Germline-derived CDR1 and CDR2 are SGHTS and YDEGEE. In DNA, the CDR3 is TGTGCCAGCAGCTTGGATCTAGCGGGCCAAAAATTCTCCTACGAGCAGTACTTC. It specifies CASSLDLAGQKFSYEQYF.

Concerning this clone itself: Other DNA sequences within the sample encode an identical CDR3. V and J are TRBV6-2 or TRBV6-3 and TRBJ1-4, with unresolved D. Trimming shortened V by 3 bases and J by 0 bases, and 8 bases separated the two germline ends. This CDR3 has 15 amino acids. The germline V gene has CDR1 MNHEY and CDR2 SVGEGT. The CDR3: CASSYAGATNEKLFF. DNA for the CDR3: TGTGCCAGCAGTTATGCCGGGGCAACTAATGAAAAACTGTTTTTT.

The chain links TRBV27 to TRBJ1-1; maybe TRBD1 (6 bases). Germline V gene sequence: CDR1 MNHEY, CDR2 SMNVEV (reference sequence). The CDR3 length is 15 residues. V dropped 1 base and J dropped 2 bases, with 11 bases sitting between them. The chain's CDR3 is CASSLYGGPNTEAFF. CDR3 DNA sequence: TGTGCCAGCAGTTTATATGGGGGCCCCAACACTGAAGCTTTCTTT.

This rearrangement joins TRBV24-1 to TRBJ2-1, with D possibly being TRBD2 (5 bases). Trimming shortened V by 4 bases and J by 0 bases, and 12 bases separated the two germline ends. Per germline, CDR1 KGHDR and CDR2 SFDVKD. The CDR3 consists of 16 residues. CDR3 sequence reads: CATSDPVASSYNEQFF. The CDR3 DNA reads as TGTGCCACCAGTGACCCCGTAGCGAGCTCCTACAATGAGCAGTTCTTC.

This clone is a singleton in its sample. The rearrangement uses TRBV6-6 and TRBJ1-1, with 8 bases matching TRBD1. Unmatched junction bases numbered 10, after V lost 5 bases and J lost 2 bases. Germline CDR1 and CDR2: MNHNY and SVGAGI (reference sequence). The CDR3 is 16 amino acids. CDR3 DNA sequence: TGTGCCAGCAGTCTACGATCCAGGGGGCATAACACTGAAGCTTTCTTT. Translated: CASSLRSRGHNTEAFF.

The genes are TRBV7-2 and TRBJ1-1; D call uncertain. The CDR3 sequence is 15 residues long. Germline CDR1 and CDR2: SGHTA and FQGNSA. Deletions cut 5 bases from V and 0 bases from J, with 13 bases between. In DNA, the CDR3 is TGTGCCAGCAGCCGTACAGAGGGCGTGAACACTGAAGCTTTCTTT. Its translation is CASSRTEGVNTEAFF. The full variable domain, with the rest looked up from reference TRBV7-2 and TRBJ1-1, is GAGVSQSPSNKVTEKGKDVELRCDPISGHTALYWYRQSLGQGLEFLIYFQGNSAPDKSGLPSDRFSAERTGGSVSTLTIQRTQQEDSAVYLCASSRTEGVNTEAFFGQGTRLTVV.